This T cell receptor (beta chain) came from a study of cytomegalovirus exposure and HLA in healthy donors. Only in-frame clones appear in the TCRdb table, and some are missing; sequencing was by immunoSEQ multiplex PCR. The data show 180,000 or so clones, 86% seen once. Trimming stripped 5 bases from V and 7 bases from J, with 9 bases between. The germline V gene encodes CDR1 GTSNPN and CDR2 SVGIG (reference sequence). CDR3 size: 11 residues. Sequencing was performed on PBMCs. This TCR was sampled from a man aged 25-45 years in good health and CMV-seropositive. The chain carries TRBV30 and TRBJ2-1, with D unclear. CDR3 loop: CAWVEKNEQFF. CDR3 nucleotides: TGTGCCTGGGTAGAGAAGAATGAGCAGTTCTTC. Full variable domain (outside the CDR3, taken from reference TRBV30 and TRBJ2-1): SQTIHQWPATLVQPVGSPLSLECTVEGTSNPNLYWYRQAAGRGLQLLFYSVGIGQISSEVPQNLSASRPQDRQFILSSKKLLLSDSGFYLCAWVEKNEQFFGPGTRLTVL.